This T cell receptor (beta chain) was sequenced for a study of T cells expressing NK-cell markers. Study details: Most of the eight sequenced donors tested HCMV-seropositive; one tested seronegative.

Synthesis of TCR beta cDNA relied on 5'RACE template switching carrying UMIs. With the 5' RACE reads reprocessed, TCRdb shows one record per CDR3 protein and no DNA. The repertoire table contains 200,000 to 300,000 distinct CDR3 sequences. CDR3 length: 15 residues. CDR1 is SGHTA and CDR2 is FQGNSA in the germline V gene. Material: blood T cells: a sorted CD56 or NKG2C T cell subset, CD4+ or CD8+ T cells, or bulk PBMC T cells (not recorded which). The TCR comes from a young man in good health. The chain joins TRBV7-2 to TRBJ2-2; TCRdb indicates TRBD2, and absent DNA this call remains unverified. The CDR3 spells CASSELAGATGELFF. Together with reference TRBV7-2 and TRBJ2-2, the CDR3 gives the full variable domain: GAGVSQSPSNKVTEKGKDVELRCDPISGHTALYWYRQSLGQGLEFLIYFQGNSAPDKSGLPSDRFSAERTGGSVSTLTIQRTQQEDSAVYLCASSELAGATGELFFGEGSRLTVL.